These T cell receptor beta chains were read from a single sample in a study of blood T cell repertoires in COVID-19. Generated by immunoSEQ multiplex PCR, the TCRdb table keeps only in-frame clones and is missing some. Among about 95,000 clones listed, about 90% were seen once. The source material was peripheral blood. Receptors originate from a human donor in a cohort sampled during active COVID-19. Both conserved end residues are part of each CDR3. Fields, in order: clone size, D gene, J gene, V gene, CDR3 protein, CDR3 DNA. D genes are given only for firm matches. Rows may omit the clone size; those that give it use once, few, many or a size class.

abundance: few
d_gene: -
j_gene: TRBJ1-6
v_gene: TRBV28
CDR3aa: CASSLLDRVISSYNSPLHF
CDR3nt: TGTGCCAGCAGTTTATTGGACAGAGTAATAAGCTCCTATAATTCACCCCTCCACTTT

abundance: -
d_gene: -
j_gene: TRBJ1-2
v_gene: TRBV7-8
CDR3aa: CASSLVSGGGYGYTF
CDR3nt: TGTGCCAGCAGCTTAGTGTCCGGAGGTGGCTATGGCTACACCTTC

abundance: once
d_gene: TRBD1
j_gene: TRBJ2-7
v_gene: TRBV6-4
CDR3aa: CASSDSRDRDYEQYF
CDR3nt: TGTGCCAGCAGTGACTCGAGGGACAGGGACTACGAGCAGTACTTC

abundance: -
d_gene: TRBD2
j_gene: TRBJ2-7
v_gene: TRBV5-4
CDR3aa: CASSPSGGRYEQYF
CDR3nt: TGTGCCAGCAGCCCCTCGGGAGGGCGGTACGAGCAGTACTTC

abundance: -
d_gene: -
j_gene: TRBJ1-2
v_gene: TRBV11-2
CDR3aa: CASSLGQFYYGYTF
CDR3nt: TGTGCCAGCAGCTTAGGGCAGTTTTACTATGGCTACACCTTC

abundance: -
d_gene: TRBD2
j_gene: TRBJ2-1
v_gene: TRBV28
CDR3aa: CASILAGYNEQFF
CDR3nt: TGTGCCAGTATCCTAGCGGGTTACAATGAGCAGTTCTTC

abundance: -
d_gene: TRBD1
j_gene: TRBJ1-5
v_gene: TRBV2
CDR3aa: CASSSDRGGQPQHF
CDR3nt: TGTGCCAGCAGTTCAGACAGGGGTGGCCAGCCCCAGCATTTT

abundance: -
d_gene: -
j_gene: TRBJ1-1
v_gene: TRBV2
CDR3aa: CASSEDGIYEAFF
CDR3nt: TGTGCCAGCAGTGAAGATGGTATCTATGAAGCTTTCTTT

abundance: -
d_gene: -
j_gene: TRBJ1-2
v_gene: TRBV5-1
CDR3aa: CASSLAYRVEGYTF
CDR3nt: TGCGCCAGCAGCTTGGCCTACAGGGTCGAGGGCTACACCTTC

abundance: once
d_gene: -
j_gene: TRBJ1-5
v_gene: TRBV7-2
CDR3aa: CATTLGRGLGQPQHF
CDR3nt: TGTGCCACCACGCTTGGGAGAGGGTTGGGTCAGCCCCAGCATTTT

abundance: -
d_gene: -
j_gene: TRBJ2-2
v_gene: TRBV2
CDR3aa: CASRAGGPGELFF
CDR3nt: TGTGCCAGCAGGGCAGGGGGGCCCGGGGAGCTGTTTTTT

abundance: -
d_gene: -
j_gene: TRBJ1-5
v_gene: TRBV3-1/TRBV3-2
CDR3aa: CASSQGAPHQPQHF
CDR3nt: TGTGCCAGCAGCCAAGGCGCGCCGCATCAGCCCCAGCATTTT

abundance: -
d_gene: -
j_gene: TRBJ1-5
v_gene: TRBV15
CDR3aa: CATSRAFGQPKGQPQHF
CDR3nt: TGTGCCACCAGCAGAGCGTTTGGGCAGCCGAAAGGTCAGCCCCAGCATTTT

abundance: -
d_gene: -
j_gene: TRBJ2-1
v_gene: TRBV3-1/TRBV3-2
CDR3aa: CASSPGTRNNEQFF
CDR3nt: TGTGCCAGCAGCCCCGGGACTCGCAATAATGAGCAGTTCTTC

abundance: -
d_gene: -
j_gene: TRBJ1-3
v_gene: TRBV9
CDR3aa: CASSPRGALGNTIYF
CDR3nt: TGTGCCAGCAGCCCCCGGGGGGCTCTTGGAAACACCATATATTTT

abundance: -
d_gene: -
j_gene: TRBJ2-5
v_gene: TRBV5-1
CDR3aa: CASSSQGALLETQYF
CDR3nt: TGCGCCAGCAGCTCGCAAGGGGCGCTGTTGGAGACCCAGTACTTC

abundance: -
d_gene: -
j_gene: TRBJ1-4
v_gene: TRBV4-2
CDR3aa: CASSLDRTNEKLFF
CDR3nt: TGTGCCAGCAGCCTCGACAGAACTAATGAAAAACTGTTTTTT

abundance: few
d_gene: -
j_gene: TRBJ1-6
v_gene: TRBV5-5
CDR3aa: CASSVDVAYNSPLHF
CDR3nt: TGTGCCAGCAGCGTGGACGTAGCCTATAATTCACCCCTCCACTTT

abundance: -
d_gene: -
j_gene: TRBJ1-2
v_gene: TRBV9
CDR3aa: CASSPDRSPGYTF
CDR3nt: TGTGCCAGCAGCCCAGACAGGTCCCCTGGCTACACCTTC

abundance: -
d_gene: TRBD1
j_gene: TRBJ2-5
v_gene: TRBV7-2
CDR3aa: CASSLARDRKETQYF
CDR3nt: TGTGCCAGCAGCTTAGCCCGGGACAGAAAAGAGACCCAGTACTTC

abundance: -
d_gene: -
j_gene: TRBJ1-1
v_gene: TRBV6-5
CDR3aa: CASSYRGHVNTEAFF
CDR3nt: TGTGCCAGCAGTTACCGGGGACACGTGAACACTGAAGCTTTCTTT

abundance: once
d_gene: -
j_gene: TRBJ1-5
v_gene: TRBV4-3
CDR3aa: CASSQAGGNQPQHF
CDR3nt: TGCGCCAGCAGCCAAGCGGGGGGCAATCAGCCCCAGCATTTT

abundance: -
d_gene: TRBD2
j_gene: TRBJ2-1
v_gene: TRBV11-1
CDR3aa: CASSLSGGAGEQFF
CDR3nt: TGTGCCAGCAGCCTAAGCGGGGGGGCGGGTGAGCAGTTCTTC

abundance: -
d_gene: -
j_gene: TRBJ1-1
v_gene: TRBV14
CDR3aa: CASSQARDFGTEAFF
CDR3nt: TGTGCCAGCAGCCAAGCCCGGGACTTTGGCACTGAAGCTTTCTTT

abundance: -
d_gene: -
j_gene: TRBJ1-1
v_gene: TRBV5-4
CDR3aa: CASSQDSPEAFF
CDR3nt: TGTGCCAGCAGCCAGGACAGCCCTGAAGCTTTCTTT

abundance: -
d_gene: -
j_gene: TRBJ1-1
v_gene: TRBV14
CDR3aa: CASSHQASPNTEAFF
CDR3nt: TGTGCCAGCAGCCATCAGGCCAGCCCGAACACTGAAGCTTTCTTT

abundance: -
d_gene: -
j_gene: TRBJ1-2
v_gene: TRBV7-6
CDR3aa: CASSPWTATSYGYTF
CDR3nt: TGTGCCAGCAGCCCCTGGACAGCGACCTCCTATGGCTACACCTTC